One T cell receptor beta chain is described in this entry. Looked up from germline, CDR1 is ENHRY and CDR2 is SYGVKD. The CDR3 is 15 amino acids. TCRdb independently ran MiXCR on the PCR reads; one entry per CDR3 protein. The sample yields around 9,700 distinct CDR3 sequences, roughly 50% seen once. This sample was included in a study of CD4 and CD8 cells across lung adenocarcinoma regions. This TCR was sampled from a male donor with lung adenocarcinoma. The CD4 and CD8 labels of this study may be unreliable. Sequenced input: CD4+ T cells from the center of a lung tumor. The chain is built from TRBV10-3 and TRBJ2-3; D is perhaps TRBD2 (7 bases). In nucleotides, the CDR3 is TGTGGCGGGGGCCGCGGGGCTCTTGGCGAAGATACGCAGTATTTT. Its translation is CGGGRGALGEDTQYF.